This TCR beta chain was profiled in a study of T-cell reconstitution after alpha-beta-depleted transplantation in children. Broader study findings: Among T cells one year after transplant, newly produced cells accounted for most counts and diversity.

In its sample, this clonotype was seen once. The antigen is undetermined. V gave up 4 bases and J gave up 3 bases; unmatched junction bases: 8. Germline lookup yields CDR1 SGHNT and CDR2 YENEEA. This CDR3 is 15 amino acids long. Unique molecular identifiers were incorporated during preparation of the TCRbeta library. TCRdb re-analysed the PCR reads in MiXCR, keeping a single row per CDR3 protein. Among more than 40,000 distinct CDR3 sequences, about 10% were seen once, and the ten largest hold 27%. The specimen was PBMCs, mostly from graft donor cells, collected 60 days after TCRalphabeta/CD19-depleted stem cell transplant. The rearrangement links TRBV11-3 to TRBJ2-5, with TRBD2 identical over 7 bases. This TCR was sampled from a male patient aged 2-10 years who had a stem cell transplant for chronic granulomatous disease, so the T cells may come from the graft donor. CDR3: CASSSRQGGKETQYF. In DNA, the CDR3 is TGTGCCAGCAGCTCCCGTCAGGGAGGGAAAGAGACCCAGTACTTC.